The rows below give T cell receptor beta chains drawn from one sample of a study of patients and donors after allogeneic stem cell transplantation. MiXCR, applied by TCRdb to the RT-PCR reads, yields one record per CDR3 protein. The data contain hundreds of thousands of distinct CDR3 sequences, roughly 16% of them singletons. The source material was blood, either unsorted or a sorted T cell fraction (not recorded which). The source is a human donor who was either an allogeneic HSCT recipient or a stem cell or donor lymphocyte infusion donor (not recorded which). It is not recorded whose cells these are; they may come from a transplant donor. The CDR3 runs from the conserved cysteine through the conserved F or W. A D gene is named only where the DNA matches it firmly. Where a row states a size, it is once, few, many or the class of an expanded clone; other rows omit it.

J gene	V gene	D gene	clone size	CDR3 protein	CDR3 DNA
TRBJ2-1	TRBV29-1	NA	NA	CSVASRSYNEQFF	TGCAGCGTTGCTTCCAGATCCTACAATGAGCAGTTCTTC
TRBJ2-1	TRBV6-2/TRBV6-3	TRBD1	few	CAVGRQGSSNEQFF	TGTGCCGTCGGCAGACAGGGTTCTTCCAATGAGCAGTTCTTC
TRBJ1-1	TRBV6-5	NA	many	CASSSQGRYTEAFF	TGTGCCAGCAGTTCACAGGGACGGTACACTGAAGCTTTCTTT
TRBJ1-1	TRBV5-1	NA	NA	CASSLAGILNTEAFF	TGCGCCAGCAGCTTGGCCGGGATACTGAACACTGAAGCTTTCTTT
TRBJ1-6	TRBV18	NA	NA	CASSRGAPLHF	TGTGCCAGCTCACGTGGTGCACCCCTCCACTTT
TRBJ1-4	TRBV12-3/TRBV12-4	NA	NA	CASSPGGGPNEKLFF	TGTGCCAGCAGCCCCGGGGGGGGTCCTAATGAAAAACTGTTTTTT
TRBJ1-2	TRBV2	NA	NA	CASSEVRVGIYGYTF	TGTGCCAGCAGTGAAGTTCGGGTGGGAATCTATGGCTACACCTTC
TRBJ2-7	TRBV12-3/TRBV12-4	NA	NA	CAGYGAVFYEQYF	TGTGCCGGATACGGGGCGGTCTTCTACGAGCAGTACTTC
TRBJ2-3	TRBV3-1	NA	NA	CASSQDLPGTDTQYF	TGTGCCAGCAGCCAAGATCTTCCGGGCACAGATACGCAGTATTTT
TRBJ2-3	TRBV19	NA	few	CASTPSGTTDTQYF	TGTGCCAGTACCCCATCCGGGACAACAGATACGCAGTATTTT